This T cell receptor beta chain came from a study of T cell responses to AZD1222 COVID-19 vaccine. Details on this clone: What it binds is not known.

Profiling relied on immunoSEQ multiplex PCR, and the TCRdb table lists in-frame clones only, not all of them. The sample contains around 76,000 clones, roughly 84% of which appear only once. Trimming took off 2 bases at V and 7 bases at J, with 12 bases between the two ends. CDR1 and CDR2 (germline): KGHSH, LQKENI. This CDR3 spans 13 amino acids. Study results and caveats: Repertoires were collected only later (after the peak T cell response had occurred). Spike-wide vaccine-associated CD4 TCRs dominated at 160-218 and 743-854.

The receptor was isolated from an adult in good health. The source material was peripheral blood, sampled on day 0 of AZD1222 vaccination. The chain recombines TRBV18 with TRBJ2-7; D is uncertain. CDR3 residues: CASSPILLGEQYF. CDR3 nucleotide sequence: TGTGCCAGCTCACCAATACTTCTCGGGGAGCAGTACTTC.